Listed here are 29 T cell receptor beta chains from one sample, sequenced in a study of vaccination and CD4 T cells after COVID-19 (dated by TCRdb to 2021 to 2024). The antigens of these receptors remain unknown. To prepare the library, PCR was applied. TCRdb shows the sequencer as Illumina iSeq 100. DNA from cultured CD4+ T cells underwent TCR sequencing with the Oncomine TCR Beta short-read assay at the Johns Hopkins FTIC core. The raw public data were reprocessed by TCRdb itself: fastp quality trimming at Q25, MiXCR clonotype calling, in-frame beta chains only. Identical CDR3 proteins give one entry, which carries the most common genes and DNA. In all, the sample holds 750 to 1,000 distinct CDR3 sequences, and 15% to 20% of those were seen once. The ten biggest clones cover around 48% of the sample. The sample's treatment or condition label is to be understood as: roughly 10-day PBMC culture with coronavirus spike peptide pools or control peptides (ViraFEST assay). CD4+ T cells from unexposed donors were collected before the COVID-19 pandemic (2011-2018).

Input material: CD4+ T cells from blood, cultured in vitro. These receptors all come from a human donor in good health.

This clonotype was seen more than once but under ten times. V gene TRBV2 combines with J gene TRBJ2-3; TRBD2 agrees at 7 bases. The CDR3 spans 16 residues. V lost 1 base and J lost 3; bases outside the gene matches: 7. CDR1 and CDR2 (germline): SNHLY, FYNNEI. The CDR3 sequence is CASSEEVAGATDTQYF. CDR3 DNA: TGTGCCAGCAGTGAAGAGGTGGCGGGAGCGACAGATACGCAGTATTTT.

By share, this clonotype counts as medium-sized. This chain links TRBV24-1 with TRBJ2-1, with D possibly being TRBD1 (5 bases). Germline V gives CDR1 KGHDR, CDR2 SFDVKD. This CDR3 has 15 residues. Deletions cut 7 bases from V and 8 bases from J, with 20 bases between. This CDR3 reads CATSSIGNQGDEQFF. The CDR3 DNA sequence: TGTGCCACCAGCTCGATAGGGAATCAGGGCGATGAGCAGTTCTTC.

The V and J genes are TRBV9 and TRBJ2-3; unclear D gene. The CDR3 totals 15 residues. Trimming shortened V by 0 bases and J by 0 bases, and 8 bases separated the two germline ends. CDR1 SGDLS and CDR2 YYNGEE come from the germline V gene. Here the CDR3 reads CASSVESTSTDTQYF. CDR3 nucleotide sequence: TGTGCCAGCAGCGTAGAGTCGACTAGCACAGATACGCAGTATTTT. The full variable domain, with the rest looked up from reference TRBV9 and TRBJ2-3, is DSGVTQTPKHLITATGQRVTLRCSPRSGDLSVYWYQQSLDQGLQFLIQYYNGEERAKGNILERFSAQQFPDLHSELNLSSLELGDSALYFCASSVESTSTDTQYFGPGTRLTVL.

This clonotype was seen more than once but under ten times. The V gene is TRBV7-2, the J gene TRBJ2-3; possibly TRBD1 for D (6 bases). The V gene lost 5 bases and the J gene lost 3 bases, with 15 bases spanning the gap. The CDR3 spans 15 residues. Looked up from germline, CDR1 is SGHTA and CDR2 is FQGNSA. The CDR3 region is CASSPDSLGTDTQYF. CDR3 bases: TGTGCCAGCAGCCCGGACAGCCTCGGGACAGATACGCAGTATTTT.

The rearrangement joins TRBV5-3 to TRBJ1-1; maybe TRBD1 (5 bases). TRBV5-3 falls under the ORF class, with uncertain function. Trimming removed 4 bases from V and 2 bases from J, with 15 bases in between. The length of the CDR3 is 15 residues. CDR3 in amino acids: CARSRGGLANTEAFF. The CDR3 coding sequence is TGTGCCAGAAGCCGGGGGGGTCTGGCAAACACTGAAGCTTTCTTT.

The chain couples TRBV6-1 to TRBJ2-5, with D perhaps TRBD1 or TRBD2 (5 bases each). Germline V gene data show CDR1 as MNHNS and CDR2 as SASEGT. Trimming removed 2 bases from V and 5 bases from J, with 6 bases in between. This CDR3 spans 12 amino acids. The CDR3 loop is CASSEWGETQYF. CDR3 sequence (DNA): TGTGCCAGCAGTGAATGGGGGGAGACCCAGTACTTC.

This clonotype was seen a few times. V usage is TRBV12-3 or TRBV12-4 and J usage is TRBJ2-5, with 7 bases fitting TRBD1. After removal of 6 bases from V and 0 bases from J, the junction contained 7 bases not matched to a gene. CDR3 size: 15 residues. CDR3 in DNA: TGTGCCAGCAGAAGAATGACAGGGAACCAAGAGACCCAGTACTTC. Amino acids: CASRRMTGNQETQYF.

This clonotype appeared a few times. The CDR3 region is CASSQIGGGTEAFF. Written as DNA, the CDR3 is TGCGCCAGCAGCCAGATCGGAGGGGGCACTGAAGCTTTCTTT. The chain couples TRBV4-1 to TRBJ1-1; tentative D call: TRBD1 (6 bases). CDR1 is MGHRA, CDR2 YSYEKL, per germline. The CDR3 extends over 14 amino acids. V lost 3 bases and J 4 bases, leaving 12 bases between the germline ends.

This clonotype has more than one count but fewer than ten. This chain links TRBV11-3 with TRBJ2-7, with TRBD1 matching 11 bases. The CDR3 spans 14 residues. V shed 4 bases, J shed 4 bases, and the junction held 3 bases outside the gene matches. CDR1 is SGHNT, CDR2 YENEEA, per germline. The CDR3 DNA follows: TGTGCCAGCAGCTCCGGACAGGGGGCTTACGAGCAGTACTTC. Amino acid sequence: CASSSGQGAYEQYF.

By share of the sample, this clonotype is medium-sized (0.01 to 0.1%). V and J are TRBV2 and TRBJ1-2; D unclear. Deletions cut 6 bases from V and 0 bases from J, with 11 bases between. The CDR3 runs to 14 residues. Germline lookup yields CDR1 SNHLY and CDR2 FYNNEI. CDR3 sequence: CASSTFGANYGYTF. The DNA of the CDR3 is TGTGCCAGCAGCACTTTTGGCGCTAACTATGGCTACACCTTC.

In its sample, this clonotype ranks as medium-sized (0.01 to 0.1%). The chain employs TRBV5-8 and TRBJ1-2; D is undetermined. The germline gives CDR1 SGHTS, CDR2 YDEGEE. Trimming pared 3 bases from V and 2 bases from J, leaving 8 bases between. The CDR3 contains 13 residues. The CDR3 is CASSSDGNYGYTF. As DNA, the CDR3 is TGTGCCAGCAGCTCGGACGGGAACTATGGCTACACCTTC.

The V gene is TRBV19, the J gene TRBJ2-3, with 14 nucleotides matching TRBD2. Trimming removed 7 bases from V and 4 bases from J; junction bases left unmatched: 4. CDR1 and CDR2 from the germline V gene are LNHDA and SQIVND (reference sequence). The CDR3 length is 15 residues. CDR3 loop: CASKKGLAGADTQYF. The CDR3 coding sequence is TGTGCCAGTAAGAAGGGACTAGCGGGGGCAGATACGCAGTATTTT.

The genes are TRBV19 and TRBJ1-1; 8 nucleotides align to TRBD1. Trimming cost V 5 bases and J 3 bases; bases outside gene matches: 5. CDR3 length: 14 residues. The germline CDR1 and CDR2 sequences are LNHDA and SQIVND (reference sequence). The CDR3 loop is CASSVRGRDTEAFF. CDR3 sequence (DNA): TGTGCCAGTAGTGTCAGGGGGCGCGACACTGAAGCTTTCTTT.

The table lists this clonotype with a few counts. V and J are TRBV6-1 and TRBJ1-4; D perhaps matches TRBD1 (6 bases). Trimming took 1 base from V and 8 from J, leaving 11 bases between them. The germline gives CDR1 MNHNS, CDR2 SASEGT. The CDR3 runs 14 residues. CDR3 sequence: CASSEGQVEEKLFF. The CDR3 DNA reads TGTGCCAGCAGTGAAGGACAGGTAGAGGAAAAACTGTTTTTT.

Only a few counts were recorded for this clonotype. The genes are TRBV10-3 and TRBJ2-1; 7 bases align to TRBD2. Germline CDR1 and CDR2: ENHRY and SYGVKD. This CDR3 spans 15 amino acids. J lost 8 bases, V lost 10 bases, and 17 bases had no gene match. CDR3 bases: TGTGCCACCAAACGGTCGGCGGGAGATTTCGATGAGCAGTTCTTC. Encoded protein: CATKRSAGDFDEQFF.

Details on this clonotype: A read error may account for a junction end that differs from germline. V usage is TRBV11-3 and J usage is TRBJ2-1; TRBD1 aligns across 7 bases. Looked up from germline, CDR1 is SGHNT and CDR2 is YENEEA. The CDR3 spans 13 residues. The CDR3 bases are TGTGCCAGCAGCTTCTCGTCTGGGACAGAGCAGTCCTTC. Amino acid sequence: CASSFSSGTEQSF.

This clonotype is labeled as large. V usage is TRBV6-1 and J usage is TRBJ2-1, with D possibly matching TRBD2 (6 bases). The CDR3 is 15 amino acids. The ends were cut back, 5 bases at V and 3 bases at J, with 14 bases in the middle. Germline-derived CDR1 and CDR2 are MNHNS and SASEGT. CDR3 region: CASSNRRLVYNEQFF. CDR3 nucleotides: TGTGCCAGCAGTAACCGCCGACTAGTCTACAATGAGCAGTTCTTC.

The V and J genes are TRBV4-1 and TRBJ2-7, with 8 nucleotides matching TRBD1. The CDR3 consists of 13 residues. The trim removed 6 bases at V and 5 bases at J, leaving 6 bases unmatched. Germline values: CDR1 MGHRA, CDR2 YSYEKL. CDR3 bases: TGCGCCAGCAGATCCCCGGACAGGGACGAGCAGTACTTC. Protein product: CASRSPDRDEQYF.

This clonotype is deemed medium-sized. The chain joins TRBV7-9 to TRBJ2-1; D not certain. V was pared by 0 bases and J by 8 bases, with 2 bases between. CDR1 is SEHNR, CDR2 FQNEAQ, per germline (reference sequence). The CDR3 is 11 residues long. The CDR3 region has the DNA TGTGCCAGCAGCTTAGCCGATGAGCAGTTCTTC. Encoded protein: CASSLADEQFF.

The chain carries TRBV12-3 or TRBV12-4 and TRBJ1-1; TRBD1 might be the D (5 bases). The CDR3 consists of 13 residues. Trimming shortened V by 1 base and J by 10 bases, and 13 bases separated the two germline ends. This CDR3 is CASSLEGRFGAFF. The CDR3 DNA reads TGTGCCAGCAGTTTAGAGGGGAGGTTCGGAGCTTTCTTT.

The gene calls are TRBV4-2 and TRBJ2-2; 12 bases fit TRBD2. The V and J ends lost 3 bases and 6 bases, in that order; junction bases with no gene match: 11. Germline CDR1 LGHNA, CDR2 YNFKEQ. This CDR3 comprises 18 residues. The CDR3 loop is CASSHEQTSGRRAGELFF. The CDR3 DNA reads TGTGCCAGCAGCCACGAGCAGACTAGCGGGAGACGGGCCGGGGAGCTGTTTTTT.

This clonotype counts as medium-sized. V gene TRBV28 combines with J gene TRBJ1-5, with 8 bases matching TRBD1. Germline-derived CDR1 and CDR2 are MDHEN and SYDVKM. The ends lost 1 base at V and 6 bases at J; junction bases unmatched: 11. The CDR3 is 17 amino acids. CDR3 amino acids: CASSLSGGDYNCQPQHF. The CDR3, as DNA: TGTGCCAGCAGTTTATCAGGGGGCGACTACAATTGTCAGCCCCAGCATTTT. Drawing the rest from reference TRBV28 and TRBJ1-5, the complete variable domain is DVKVTQSSRYLVKRTGEKVFLECVQDMDHENMFWYRQDPGLGLRLIYFSYDVKMKEKGDIPEGYSVSREKKERFSLILESASTNQTSMYLCASSLSGGDYNCQPQHFGDGTRLSIL.

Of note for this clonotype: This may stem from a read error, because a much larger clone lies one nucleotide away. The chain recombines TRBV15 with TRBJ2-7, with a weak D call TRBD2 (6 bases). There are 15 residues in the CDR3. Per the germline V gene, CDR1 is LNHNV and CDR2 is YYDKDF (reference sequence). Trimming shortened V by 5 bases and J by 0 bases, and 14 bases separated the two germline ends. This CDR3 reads CATSGTGVVSYEQYF. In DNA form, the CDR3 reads TGTGCCACCAGCGGAACGGGAGTGGTCTCCTACGAGCAGTACTTC.

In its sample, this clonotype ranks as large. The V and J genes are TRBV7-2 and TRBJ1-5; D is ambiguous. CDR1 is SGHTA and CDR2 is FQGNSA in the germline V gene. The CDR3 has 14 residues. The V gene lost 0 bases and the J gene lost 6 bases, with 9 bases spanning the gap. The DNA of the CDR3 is TGTGCCAGCAGCTTAGCGAACAGCGGTCAGCCCCAGCATTTT. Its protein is CASSLANSGQPQHF.

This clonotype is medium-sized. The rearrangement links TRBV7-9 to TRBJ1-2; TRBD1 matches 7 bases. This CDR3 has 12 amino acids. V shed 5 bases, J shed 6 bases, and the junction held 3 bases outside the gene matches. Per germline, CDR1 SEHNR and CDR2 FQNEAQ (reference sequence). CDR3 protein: CASSDTGDGYTF. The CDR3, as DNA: TGTGCCAGCAGCGATACAGGGGATGGCTACACCTTC.

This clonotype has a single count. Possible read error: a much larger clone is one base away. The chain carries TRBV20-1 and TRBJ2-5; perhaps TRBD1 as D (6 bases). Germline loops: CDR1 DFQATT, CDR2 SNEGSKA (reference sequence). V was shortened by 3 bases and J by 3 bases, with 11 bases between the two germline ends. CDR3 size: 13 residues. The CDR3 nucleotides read TGCAGTGCTAGCGTGGGGGCCGAAGAGACCCAGTACTTC. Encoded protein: CSASVGAEETQYF.

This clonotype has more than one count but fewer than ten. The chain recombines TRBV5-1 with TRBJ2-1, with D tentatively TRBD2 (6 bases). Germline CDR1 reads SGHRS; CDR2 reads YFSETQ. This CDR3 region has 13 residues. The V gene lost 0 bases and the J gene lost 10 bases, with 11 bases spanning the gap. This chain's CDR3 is CASSLVGGQEQFF. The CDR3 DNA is TGCGCCAGCAGCTTGGTGGGGGGTCAGGAGCAGTTCTTC.

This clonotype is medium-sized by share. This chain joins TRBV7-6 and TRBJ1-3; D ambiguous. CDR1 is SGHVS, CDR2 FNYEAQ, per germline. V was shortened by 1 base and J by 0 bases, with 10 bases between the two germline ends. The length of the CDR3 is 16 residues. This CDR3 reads CASSLDRANSGNTIYF. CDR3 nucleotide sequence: TGTGCCAGCAGCTTAGATAGGGCCAACTCTGGAAACACCATATATTTT.

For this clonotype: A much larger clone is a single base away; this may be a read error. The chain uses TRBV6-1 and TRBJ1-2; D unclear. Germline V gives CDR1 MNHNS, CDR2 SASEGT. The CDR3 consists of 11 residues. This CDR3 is CASRLIEGYAF. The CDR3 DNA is TGTGCCAGCAGATTGATCGAGGGCTACGCCTTC.